The present TCR beta chain was sequenced within a study of blood T cell repertoires in COVID-19. Study-wide background: Specimens from acute and convalescent COVID-19 originated in the United States, Italy and Spain. From T cells, B-cell-depleted T cells, or PBMCs came the material, which was cDNA or gDNA.

Trimming at V came to 2 bases and at J to 5 bases, leaving 6 bases not matched to a gene. Germline V gene lookup returns CDR1 SGHRS and CDR2 YFSETQ. This CDR3 region has 15 residues. As processed by the authors: For nucleated cells, counts were estimated from reference gene primer amplification. Sequenced by immunoSEQ multiplex PCR; TCRdb stores in-frame clones only, minus some. The DNA was the basis for D and trimming; V, J and clone size are from that table. The profile covers 200,000 to 300,000 clones, with around 83% appearing a single time and roughly 10% taken by the ten largest. Source material: peripheral blood. The genes are TRBV5-1 and TRBJ2-1, with TRBD1 matching 8 bases. This sequence originates from a woman over 75 with acute or convalescent COVID-19. The CDR3 loop reads CASSFSGGSHNEQFF. CDR3 DNA sequence: TGCGCCAGCAGCTTCTCAGGGGGCAGCCACAATGAGCAGTTCTTC.